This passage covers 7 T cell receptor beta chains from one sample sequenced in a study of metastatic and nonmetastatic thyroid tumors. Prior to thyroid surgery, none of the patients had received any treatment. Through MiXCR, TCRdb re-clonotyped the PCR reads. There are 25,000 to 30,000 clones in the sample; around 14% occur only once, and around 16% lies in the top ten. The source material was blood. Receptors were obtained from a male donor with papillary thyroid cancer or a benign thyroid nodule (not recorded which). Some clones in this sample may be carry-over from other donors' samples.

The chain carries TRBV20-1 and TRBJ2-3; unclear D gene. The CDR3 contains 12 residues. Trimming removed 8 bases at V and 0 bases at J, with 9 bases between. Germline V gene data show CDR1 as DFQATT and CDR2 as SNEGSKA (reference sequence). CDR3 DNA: TGCAGTTCATGGCCTAGCACAGATACGCAGTATTTT. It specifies CSSWPSTDTQYF.

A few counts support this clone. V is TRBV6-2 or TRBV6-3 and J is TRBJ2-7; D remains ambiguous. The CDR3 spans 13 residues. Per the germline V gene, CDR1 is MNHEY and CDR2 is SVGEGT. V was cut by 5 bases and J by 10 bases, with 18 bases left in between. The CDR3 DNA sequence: TGTGCCAGCAGTGACCAATTCTTTGGCGATCAGTACTTC. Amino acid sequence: CASSDQFFGDQYF.

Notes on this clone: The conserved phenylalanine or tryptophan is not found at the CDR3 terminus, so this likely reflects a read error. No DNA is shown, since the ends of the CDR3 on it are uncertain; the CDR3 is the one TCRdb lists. CDR3 sequence reads: CASSELAGGQETEYL. This sequence joins TRBV6-1 and TRBJ2-5; TRBD2 is the table's D call and was not checked against the DNA. Germline CDR1 MNHNS, CDR2 SASEGT. The CDR3 is 15 amino acids in total, end residues counted.

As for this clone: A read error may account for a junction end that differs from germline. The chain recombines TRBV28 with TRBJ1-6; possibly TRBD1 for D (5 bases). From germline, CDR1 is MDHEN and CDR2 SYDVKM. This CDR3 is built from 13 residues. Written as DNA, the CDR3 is TGTGCCGGAAGTCCCAGGGCTGAGTCACACCTCCACTTT. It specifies CAGSPRAESHLHF. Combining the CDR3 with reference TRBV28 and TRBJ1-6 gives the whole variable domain DVKVTQSSRYLVKRTGEKVFLECVQDMDHENMFWYRQDPGLGLRLIYFSYDVKMKEKGDIPEGYSVSREKKERFSLILESASTNQTSMYLCAGSPRAESHLHFGNGTRLTVT.

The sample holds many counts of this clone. The CDR3 here is CASLNRAGELFF. CDR3 DNA: TGTGCCAGCTTGAACAGGGCCGGGGAGCTGTTTTTT. V usage is TRBV5-4 and J usage is TRBJ2-2; TRBD1 is a possible D gene (6 bases). The CDR3 extends over 12 amino acids. From germline, CDR1 is SGHNT and CDR2 YYREEE (reference sequence). V lost 7 bases to trimming and J lost 6 bases, with 10 bases between them. Variable domain in full (rest from reference TRBV5-4 and TRBJ2-2): ETGVTQSPTHLIKTRGQQVTLRCSSQSGHNTVSWYQQALGQGPQFIFQYYREEENGRGNFPPRFSGLQFPNYSSELNVNALELDDSALYLCASLNRAGELFFGEGSRLTVL.

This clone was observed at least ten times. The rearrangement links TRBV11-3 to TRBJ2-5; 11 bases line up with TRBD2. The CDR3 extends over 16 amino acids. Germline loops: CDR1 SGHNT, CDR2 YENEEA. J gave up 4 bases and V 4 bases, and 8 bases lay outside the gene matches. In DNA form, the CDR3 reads TGTGCCAGCAGCTCTCCGGGACTAGCGGTAATAGAGACCCAGTACTTC. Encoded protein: CASSSPGLAVIETQYF.

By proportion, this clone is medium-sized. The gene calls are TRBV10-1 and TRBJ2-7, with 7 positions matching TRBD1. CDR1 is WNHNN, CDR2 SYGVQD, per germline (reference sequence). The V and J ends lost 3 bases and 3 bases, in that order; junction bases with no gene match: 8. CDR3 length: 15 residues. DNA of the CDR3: TGCGCCAGCAGTGACGAGGGGGCCTGGATCTACGAGCAGTACTTC. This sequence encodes CASSDEGAWIYEQYF.